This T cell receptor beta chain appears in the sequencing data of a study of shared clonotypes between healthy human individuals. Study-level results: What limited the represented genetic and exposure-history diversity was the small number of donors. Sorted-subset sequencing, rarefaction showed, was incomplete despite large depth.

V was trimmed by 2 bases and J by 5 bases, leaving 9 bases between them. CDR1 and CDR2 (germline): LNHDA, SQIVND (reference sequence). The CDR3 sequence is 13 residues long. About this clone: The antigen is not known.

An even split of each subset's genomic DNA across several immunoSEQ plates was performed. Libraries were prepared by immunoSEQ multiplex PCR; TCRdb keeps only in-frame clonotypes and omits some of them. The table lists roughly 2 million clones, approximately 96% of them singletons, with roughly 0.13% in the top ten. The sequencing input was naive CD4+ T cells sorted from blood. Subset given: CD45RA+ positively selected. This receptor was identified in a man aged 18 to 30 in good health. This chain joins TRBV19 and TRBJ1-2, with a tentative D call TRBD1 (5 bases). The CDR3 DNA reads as TGTGCCAGTAGTATACCGACAGCTTATGGCTACACCTTC. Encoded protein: CASSIPTAYGYTF.